The sequence of this TCR beta chain was determined in a study of T cells in localized non-small cell lung cancer. The CDR3 is 14 amino acids. From germline, CDR1 is KGHSH and CDR2 LQKENI. V lost 3 bases, J lost 3 bases, and 11 bases lay in between. TCRdb's copy holds only in-frame clones and misses some; the assay was immunoSEQ multiplex PCR. The table includes about 12,000 clones, 85% to 90% detected once. As concerns this clone: The target antigen is unknown.

Study observations and caveats: Sequencing was restricted to one tumor region; therefore, heterogeneity remains possible. Median about 58 top-100 tumor clones were shared with paired adjacent lung. Among the tissues sampled, uninvolved adjacent lung had the highest T cell clonality, above tumor. A higher density of T cells in blood coincided with extended overall survival.

The source material was peripheral blood, sampled before any cancer treatment. The source of this sequence is a male donor at least 60 years old with stage I lung adenocarcinoma. V and J are TRBV18 and TRBJ2-5; D is perhaps TRBD1 (6 bases). CDR3 in DNA: TGTGCCAGCTCACCGAGGACAGAGAAAGAGACCCAGTACTTC. It encodes CASSPRTEKETQYF.